Each of the 3 T cell receptor beta chains below was sequenced from the same sample in a study of blood T cells in healthy people across ages. A J-beta primer mix and a sample-barcoded 5' primer were used in a second PCR of roughly 6 to 12 cycles. TCRdb ran MiXCR on the 5' RACE reads and lists one entry per CDR3 protein. In the table there are approximately 730,000 distinct CDR3 sequences, about 55% of which are singletons. Specimen: blood. The source of these receptors is a man aged 80 or over in good health.

This clonotype was seen a few times. The chain joins TRBV27 to TRBJ2-7; possibly TRBD2 for D (6 bases). Trimming removed 2 bases from V and 2 bases from J, with 13 bases in between. Looked up from germline, CDR1 is MNHEY and CDR2 is SMNVEV (reference sequence). The CDR3 totals 15 residues. DNA of the CDR3: TGTGCCAGCAGTTTAGTGCGGAGGGCTCCCTACGAGCAGTACTTC. It translates to CASSLVRRAPYEQYF.

The chain combines TRBV27 with TRBJ2-3; 13 nucleotides line up with TRBD2. This CDR3 comprises 15 residues. Losses at the gene ends were 10 bases for V and 6 bases for J; bases not matched to a gene: 10. CDR1 and CDR2 (germline): MNHEY, SMNVEV (reference sequence). Here the CDR3 DNA reads TGTGCCACCGGACTACTAGCGGGAGGGCCTGATACGCAGTATTTT. Translation: CATGLLAGGPDTQYF.

This clonotype has just a few counts. This chain uses TRBV29-1 with TRBJ2-7; D gene unclear. Germline CDR1 and CDR2: SQVTM and ANQGSEA. The CDR3 is 12 residues long. V lost 6 bases and J 3 bases, leaving 12 bases between the germline ends. DNA of the CDR3: TGCAGCGTCCGGTCTGCCGGCTACGAGCAGTACTTC. Translating gives CSVRSAGYEQYF.